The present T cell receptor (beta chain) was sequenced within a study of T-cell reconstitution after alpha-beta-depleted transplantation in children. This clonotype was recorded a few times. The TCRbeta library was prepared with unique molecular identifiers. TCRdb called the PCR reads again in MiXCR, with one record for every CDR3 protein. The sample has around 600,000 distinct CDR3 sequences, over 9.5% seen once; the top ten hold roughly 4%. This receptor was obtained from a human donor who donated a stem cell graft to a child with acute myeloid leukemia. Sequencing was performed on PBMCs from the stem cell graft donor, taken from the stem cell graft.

CDR3 nucleotide sequence: TGTGCCACCAGCAGAGATCCTAGCGGGGGGGCCAATGAGCAGTTCTTC. Translated: CATSRDPSGGANEQFF. The chain combines TRBV15 with TRBJ2-1; 12 bases match TRBD2. CDR1 and CDR2 (germline): LNHNV, YYDKDF (reference sequence). J was trimmed by 6 bases and V by 0 bases; bases with no gene match: 3. This CDR3 is built from 16 residues.